This entry concerns a single TCR beta chain. Germline CDR1 is SGDLS and CDR2 is YYNGEE. The CDR3 covers 15 residues. V shed 0 bases and J shed 5 bases, with 12 bases lying between them. With iRepertoire HTBI primers and Arm-PCR of CDR3 regions, TCR beta libraries were built. Using its own MiXCR run on the multiplex PCR reads, TCRdb lists one record per CDR3 protein. The table lists around 460,000 distinct CDR3 sequences, 14% of them singletons. The sample is drawn from a study of regulatory T cells in long-lasting Graves disease. Stated time point: newly diagnosed GD, antithyroid drugs for less than 3 months. Scientists built the TCR library using RNA that was extracted from PBMCs. These sequences were also reported in another study, on T cells in Graves' hyperthyroidism and ophthalmopathy.

The V gene is TRBV9, the J gene TRBJ2-1; no clear D gene. Material: peripheral blood mononuclear cells (PBMCs), obtained at new diagnosis, from a patient treated with antithyroid drugs. This TCR derives from a woman in her forties or fifties with Graves disease. CDR3 in amino acids: CASSVVPSRDNEQFF. CDR3 coding DNA: TGTGCCAGCAGCGTAGTTCCAAGCAGAGACAATGAGCAGTTCTTC.